The 18 T cell receptor beta chains below come from one sample, sequenced in a study of control samples from healthy donors and cancer patients (dated by TCRdb to 2018 to 2021). Library preparation was by the immunoSEQ multiplex PCR assay. Drawn from immuneACCESS, this table holds only the in-frame rearrangements with V and J called that TCRdb kept. Clones are partly lost; checked studies trace under half to an unresolved V gene and leave the rest unexplained. The sample table lists more than 95,000 clones, roughly 93% of them with a count of one. The top ten clones comprise roughly 2.6% of the sample. The sequencing input was blood. The receptor source for this set is a man aged 30-40 years in good health.

The chain has TRBV27 and TRBJ2-1, with 9 bases that match TRBD2. Germline V CDR1 and CDR2: MNHEY, SMNVEV (reference sequence). CDR3 length: 17 residues. J lost 6 bases, V lost 1 base, and 10 bases had no gene match. The CDR3 reads CASSLFSGTSRLNEQFF. CDR3 DNA sequence: TGTGCCAGCAGTTTATTTTCTGGGACTAGCAGACTCAATGAGCAGTTCTTC.

The CDR3 DNA reads TGTGCCAGCAGTTCCTCGGGGCAGCCCCAGCATTTT. It encodes CASSSSGQPQHF. The chain joins TRBV12-3 or TRBV12-4 to TRBJ1-5; no reliable D call. Trimming left V 4 bases short and J 7 bases short, with 8 bases between. The CDR3 has 12 amino acids.

V gene TRBV5-1 combines with J gene TRBJ2-1, with TRBD1 matching 10 bases. CDR3 size: 17 residues. The junction had 12 bases not matched to a gene; V was cut back by 4 bases and J by 5 bases. Germline CDR1 SGHRS, CDR2 YFSETQ. The CDR3 DNA is TGCGCCAGCAGCAAAAGCACGGACAGGGGGTTGGACAATGAGCAGTTCTTC. It encodes CASSKSTDRGLDNEQFF.

Note on this clone: Different DNA sequences within this sample yield the same CDR3. This chain uses TRBV5-1 with TRBJ2-6; D is perhaps TRBD2 (5 bases). V shed 4 bases and J shed 0 bases, with 14 bases lying between them. The CDR3 sequence is 17 residues long. Germline CDR1 SGHRS, CDR2 YFSETQ. CDR3 nucleotides: TGCGCCAGCAGCCTGCTTGGACTGACCTCTGGGGCCAACGTCCTGACTTTC. This codes for CASSLLGLTSGANVLTF.

The chain uses TRBV6-1 and TRBJ1-1; the D is unclear. Deletions cut 0 bases from V and 1 base from J, with 6 bases between. The CDR3 is 14 amino acids. From germline, CDR1 is MNHNS and CDR2 SASEGT. The CDR3 is CASSEAAENTEAFF. The CDR3 coding sequence is TGTGCCAGCAGTGAAGCGGCAGAGAACACTGAAGCTTTCTTT.

The count of this clone is one. The gene calls are TRBV27 and TRBJ2-6, with no clear D. Trimming left V 3 bases short and J 0 bases short, with 0 bases between. Per the germline V gene, CDR1 is MNHEY and CDR2 is SMNVEV (reference sequence). This CDR3 contains 13 residues. As DNA, the CDR3 is TGTGCCAGCAGTTTCTCTGGGGCCAACGTCCTGACTTTC. Protein: CASSFSGANVLTF.

J is TRBJ1-6 and V is TRBV2; TRBD1 might be the D (6 bases). V lost 1 base to trimming and J lost 13 bases, with 23 bases between them. The germline V gene encodes CDR1 SNHLY and CDR2 FYNNEI. This CDR3 has 17 amino acids. As DNA, the CDR3 is TGTGCCAGCAGTGAAGTCTCCCGGGGGCAGCCGACCTCGCCCCTCCACTTT. It translates to CASSEVSRGQPTSPLHF. The variable domain in full, completed from reference TRBV2 and TRBJ1-6, reads EPEVTQTPSHQVTQMGQEVILRCVPISNHLYFYWYRQILGQKVEFLVSFYNNEISEKSEIFDDQFSVERPDGSNFTLKIRSTKLEDSAMYFCASSEVSRGQPTSPLHFGNGTRLTVT.

The chain uses TRBV18 and TRBJ1-5; 11 bases map to TRBD1. This CDR3 spans 18 amino acids. J gave up 4 bases and V 3 bases, and 11 bases lay outside the gene matches. Looked up from germline, CDR1 is KGHSH and CDR2 is LQKENI. This CDR3 reads CASSPPGQGVGRNQPQHF. The CDR3 DNA reads TGTGCCAGCTCACCTCCGGGACAGGGGGTCGGTAGAAATCAGCCCCAGCATTTT.

V and J are TRBV5-4 and TRBJ2-5, with 9 bases identical to TRBD2. The CDR3 has 14 residues. Trimming removed 4 bases from V and 5 bases from J; junction bases left unmatched: 6. Germline CDR1 SGHNT, CDR2 YYREEE (reference sequence). The chain's CDR3 is CASSPGGGAETQYF. The CDR3 bases are TGTGCCAGCAGCCCTGGCGGGGGGGCGGAGACCCAGTACTTC.

The rearrangement links TRBV9 to TRBJ2-2; D is ambiguous. This CDR3 spans 14 amino acids. Germline values: CDR1 SGDLS, CDR2 YYNGEE. Trimming removed 0 bases from V and 4 bases from J, with 7 bases in between. For the CDR3, the DNA is TGTGCCAGCAGCGTAGGCCAGCCCACCGGGGAGCTGTTTTTT. This codes for CASSVGQPTGELFF.

The V and J genes are TRBV24-1 and TRBJ2-3; 12 bases agree with TRBD2. The CDR3 has 18 amino acids. Germline CDR1 is KGHDR and CDR2 is SFDVKD. The trim removed 3 bases at V and 1 base at J, leaving 7 bases unmatched. The CDR3 loop reads CATSDPSGGAIGTDTQYF. Written as DNA, the CDR3 is TGTGCCACCAGTGATCCTAGCGGGGGGGCCATAGGCACAGATACGCAGTATTTT.

The rearrangement uses TRBV24-1 and TRBJ2-2; 7 bases align to TRBD2. V was clipped by 0 bases and J by 1 base; unmatched bases: 4. The CDR3 is 17 amino acids. CDR1 and CDR2 (germline): KGHDR, SFDVKD. The CDR3 nucleotides are TGTGCCACCAGTGATTTGCCTAGCGGATTGAACACCGGGGAGCTGTTTTTT. It translates to CATSDLPSGLNTGELFF.

The rearrangement joins TRBV14 to TRBJ2-6; TRBD1 is a possible D gene (6 bases). CDR1 is SGHDN, CDR2 FVKESK, per germline. The CDR3 is made up of 20 amino acids. Trimming removed 1 base from V and 2 bases from J, with 21 bases in between. The CDR3 coding sequence is TGTGCCAGCAGCCAAGTGAAGGGGGTAATGAATCCCGCTGGGGCCAACGTCCTGACTTTC. Translating gives CASSQVKGVMNPAGANVLTF.

This chain connects TRBV7-2 to TRBJ2-4; D possibly corresponds to TRBD1 (6 bases). The V gene's germline CDR1 is SGHTA and CDR2 FQGNSA. Between the trimmed V and J ends, which lost 5 bases and 0 bases, there was a span of 14 bases. The CDR3 loop spans 16 amino acids. CDR3 sequence reads: CASSPGQPVAKNIQYF. The CDR3 DNA follows: TGTGCCAGCAGCCCAGGACAGCCAGTAGCCAAAAACATTCAGTACTTC.

The chain links TRBV21-1 to TRBJ1-5. TRBV21-1 is a recognized pseudogene. This CDR3 spans 10 amino acids. CDR3 sequence reads: CARNNQPQHF. CDR3 in DNA: TGTGCCAGGAACAATCAGCCCCAGCATTTT.

This clone was counted once. This rearrangement joins TRBV11-2 to TRBJ2-1; D is unresolved. Trimming shortened V by 6 bases and J by 10 bases, and 16 bases separated the two germline ends. Per germline, CDR1 SGHAT and CDR2 FQNNGV. The CDR3 is made up of 13 amino acids. The CDR3 DNA follows: TGTGCCAGCAGACGCCCTCCCTCCGACGAGCAGTTCTTC. It codes for CASRRPPSDEQFF. The complete variable domain, with remaining parts taken from reference TRBV11-2 and TRBJ2-1, reads EAGVAQSPRYKIIEKRQSVAFWCNPISGHATLYWYQQILGQGPKLLIQFQNNGVVDDSQLPKDRFSAERLKGVDSTLKIQPAKLEDSAVYLCASRRPPSDEQFFGPGTRLTVL.

V is TRBV19 and J is TRBJ2-7; D is possibly TRBD2 (7 bases). The germline V gene has CDR1 LNHDA and CDR2 SQIVND (reference sequence). The CDR3 spans 19 residues. The V end was cut by 2 bases, the J end by 7 bases, with 30 bases between. CDR3 region: CASSINPPGGGGALEEQYF. The CDR3 DNA sequence: TGTGCCAGTAGTATAAATCCGCCGGGAGGAGGGGGGGCCCTTGAAGAGCAGTACTTC.

This rearrangement joins TRBV6-4 to TRBJ2-2; 7 bases match TRBD1. J lost 4 bases, V lost 4 bases, and 6 bases had no gene match. This CDR3 is 15 amino acids long. Germline CDR1 reads MRHNA; CDR2 reads SNTAGT. The CDR3 protein is CASSATGVPTGELFF. The DNA of the CDR3 is TGTGCCAGCAGTGCTACAGGGGTGCCCACCGGGGAGCTGTTTTTT.